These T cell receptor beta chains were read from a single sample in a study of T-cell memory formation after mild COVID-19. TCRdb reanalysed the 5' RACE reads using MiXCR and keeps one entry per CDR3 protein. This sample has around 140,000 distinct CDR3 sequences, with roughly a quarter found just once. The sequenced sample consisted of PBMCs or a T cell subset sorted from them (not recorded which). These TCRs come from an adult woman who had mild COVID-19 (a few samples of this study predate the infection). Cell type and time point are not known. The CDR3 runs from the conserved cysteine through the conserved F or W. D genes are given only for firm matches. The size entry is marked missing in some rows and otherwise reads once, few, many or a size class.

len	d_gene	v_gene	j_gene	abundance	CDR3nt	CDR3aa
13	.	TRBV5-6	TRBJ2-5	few	TGTGCCAGCAGCTTGGGGGAGCAAGAGACCCAGTACTTC	CASSLGEQETQYF
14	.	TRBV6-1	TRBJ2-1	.	TGTGCCAGCAGTGAAGCGCTTATGGGAAGTGAGCAGTTCTTC	CASSEALMGSEQFF
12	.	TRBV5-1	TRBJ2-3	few	TGCGCCAGCACTACGGGCACAGATACGCAGTATTTT	CASTTGTDTQYF
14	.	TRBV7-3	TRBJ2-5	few	TGTGCCAGCAGCCCAGTGGGGGTAGGGGAGACCCAGTACTTC	CASSPVGVGETQYF
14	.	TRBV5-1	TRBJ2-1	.	TGCGCCAGCAGCCGAGACAGGACCTACAATGAGCAGTTCTTC	CASSRDRTYNEQFF
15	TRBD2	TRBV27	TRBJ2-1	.	TGTGCCAGCAGTCTAAGCGGGGGCCCAGCCAATGAGCAGTTCTTC	CASSLSGGPANEQFF
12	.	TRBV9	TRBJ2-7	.	TGTGCCAGCAGCTCTTCGACTCGGGAGCAGTACTTC	CASSSSTREQYF
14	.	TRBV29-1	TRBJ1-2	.	TGCAGCGTTGCGGTCAGCGGACGGCCATATGGCTACACCTTC	CSVAVSGRPYGYTF
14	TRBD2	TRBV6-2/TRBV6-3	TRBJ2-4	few	TGTGCCAGCAGTTACCCCTCATTAGCGGGAGGGGAGTACTTC	CASSYPSLAGGEYF
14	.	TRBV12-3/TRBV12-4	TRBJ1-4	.	TGTGCCAGCAGACTCCGGGGTATGGATGAAAAACTGTTTTTT	CASRLRGMDEKLFF
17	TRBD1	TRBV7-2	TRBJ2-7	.	TGTGCCAGCAGCCCCCAAGGGGCGGGACAGGGTTCGTACGAGCAGTACTTC	CASSPQGAGQGSYEQYF
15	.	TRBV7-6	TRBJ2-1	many	TGTGCCAGCAGCTCTGGGATGGGGCTTAACAATGAGCAGTTCTTC	CASSSGMGLNNEQFF
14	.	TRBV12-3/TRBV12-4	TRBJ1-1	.	TGTGCCAGCAGCAAACCGTCGCAGGGCTCTGAAGCTTTCTTT	CASSKPSQGSEAFF
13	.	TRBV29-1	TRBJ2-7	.	TGCAGCGTTAATGACAGGTACTCCTACGAGCAGTACTTC	CSVNDRYSYEQYF
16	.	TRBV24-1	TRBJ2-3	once	TGTGCCACCAGTGATTTGTCCGGGCCTAGCACAGATACGCAGTATTTT	CATSDLSGPSTDTQYF
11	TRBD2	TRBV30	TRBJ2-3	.	TGTGCCTGGCGAAGCGGGGGGGAGTGGGATTTT	CAWRSGGEWDF
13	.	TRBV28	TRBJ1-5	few	TGTGCCAGCAGTCTCCTAAGCAATCAGCCCCAGCATTTT	CASSLLSNQPQHF
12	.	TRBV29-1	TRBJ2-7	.	TGCAGCGTTGTAGTGAGATCCTACGAGCAGTACTTC	CSVVVRSYEQYF
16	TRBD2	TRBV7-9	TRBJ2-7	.	TGTGCCAGCAGCTCCACTAGCGGGGAATACCCCTACGAGCAGTACTTC	CASSSTSGEYPYEQYF
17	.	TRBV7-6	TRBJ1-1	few	TGTGCCAGCAGCTTATCCCCCGGAAACCCCATGAACACTGAAGCTTTCTTT	CASSLSPGNPMNTEAFF
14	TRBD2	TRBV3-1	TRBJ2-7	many	TGTGCCAGCAGCCCTCTAGCGGGAGACTACGAGCAGTACTTC	CASSPLAGDYEQYF
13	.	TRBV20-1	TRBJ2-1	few	TGCAGTGCTAGGTGGGAAGCCCACAATGAGCAGTTCTTC	CSARWEAHNEQFF
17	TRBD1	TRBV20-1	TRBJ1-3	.	TGCAGTGCTAGGGGACCCGGGACAGGGTTGTCTGGAAACACCATATATTTT	CSARGPGTGLSGNTIYF
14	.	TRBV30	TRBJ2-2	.	TGTGCCTGGAGTGTGGGAGGACCGGGCGGGGAGCTGTTTTTT	CAWSVGGPGGELFF
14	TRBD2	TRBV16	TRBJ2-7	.	TGTGCCAGCAGCCAAACTAGCGGCTCCTACGAGCAGTACTTC	CASSQTSGSYEQYF
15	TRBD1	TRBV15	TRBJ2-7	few	TGTGCCACCAGCAGACTGTTTACAGGGGGCGACGAGCAGTACTTC	CATSRLFTGGDEQYF
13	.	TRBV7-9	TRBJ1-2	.	TGTGCCAGCAGCTCACAGGGATCAGGTGGCTACACCTTC	CASSSQGSGGYTF
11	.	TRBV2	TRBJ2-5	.	TGTGCCAGCAGACAGGAGAAGACCCAGTACTTC	CASRQEKTQYF
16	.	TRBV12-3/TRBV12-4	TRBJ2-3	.	TGTGCCAGCAGTGCCAGGTTCGCCGCCCAAACAGATACGCAGTATTTT	CASSARFAAQTDTQYF
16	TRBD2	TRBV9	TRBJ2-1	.	TGTGCCAGCAGCCCACCGGGGGGACTAGCTTACAATGAGCAGTTCTTC	CASSPPGGLAYNEQFF
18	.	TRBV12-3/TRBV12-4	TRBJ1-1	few	TGTGCCAGCAGTCCTCACGAAGGATGGGGGCGGGTGAACACTGAAGCTTTCTTT	CASSPHEGWGRVNTEAFF
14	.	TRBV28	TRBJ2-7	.	TGTGCCAGCAGTTTATCCAGGGGAGGGCTAGAGCAGTACTTC	CASSLSRGGLEQYF
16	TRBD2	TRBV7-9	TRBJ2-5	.	TGTGCCAGCAGCTTCCCCTTAGCGGGGGACGGGGAGACCCAGTACTTC	CASSFPLAGDGETQYF
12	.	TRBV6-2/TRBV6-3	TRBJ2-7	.	TGTGCCAGCAGTTACCCTCTCCACGAGCAGTACTTC	CASSYPLHEQYF
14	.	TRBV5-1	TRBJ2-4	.	TGCGCCAGCAGTTCACACGGGGTTGGAAACATTCAGTACTTC	CASSSHGVGNIQYF
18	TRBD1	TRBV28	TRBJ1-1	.	TGTGCCAGCTCCCTTTTAAGGGGACAGTTAAAGACGGACACTGAAGCTTTCTTT	CASSLLRGQLKTDTEAFF
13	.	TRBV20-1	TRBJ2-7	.	TGCAGTGCCAACTGGCAGGGCTCCTACGAGCAGTACTTC	CSANWQGSYEQYF
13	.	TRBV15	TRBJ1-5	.	TGTGCCACCAGCTCCAGGAACAATCAGCCCCAGCATTTT	CATSSRNNQPQHF
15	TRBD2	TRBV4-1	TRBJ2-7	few	TGCGCCAGCAGCATACTAGCGGGGGATTCCTACGAGCAGTACTTC	CASSILAGDSYEQYF
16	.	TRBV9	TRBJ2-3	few	TGTGCCAGCGGCCCCCCCGGAGGTTGGGTGGAGGATACGCAGTATTTT	CASGPPGGWVEDTQYF
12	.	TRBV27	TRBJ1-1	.	TGTGCCAGCACCCTCATGAACACTGAAGCTTTCTTT	CASTLMNTEAFF
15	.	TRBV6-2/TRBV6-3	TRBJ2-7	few	TGTGCCAGCAGTTACTTCCTAGCGTCTACCTACGAGCAGTACTTC	CASSYFLASTYEQYF
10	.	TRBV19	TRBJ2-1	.	TGTGCCAGTAGTATGGGTGAGCAGTTCTTC	CASSMGEQFF